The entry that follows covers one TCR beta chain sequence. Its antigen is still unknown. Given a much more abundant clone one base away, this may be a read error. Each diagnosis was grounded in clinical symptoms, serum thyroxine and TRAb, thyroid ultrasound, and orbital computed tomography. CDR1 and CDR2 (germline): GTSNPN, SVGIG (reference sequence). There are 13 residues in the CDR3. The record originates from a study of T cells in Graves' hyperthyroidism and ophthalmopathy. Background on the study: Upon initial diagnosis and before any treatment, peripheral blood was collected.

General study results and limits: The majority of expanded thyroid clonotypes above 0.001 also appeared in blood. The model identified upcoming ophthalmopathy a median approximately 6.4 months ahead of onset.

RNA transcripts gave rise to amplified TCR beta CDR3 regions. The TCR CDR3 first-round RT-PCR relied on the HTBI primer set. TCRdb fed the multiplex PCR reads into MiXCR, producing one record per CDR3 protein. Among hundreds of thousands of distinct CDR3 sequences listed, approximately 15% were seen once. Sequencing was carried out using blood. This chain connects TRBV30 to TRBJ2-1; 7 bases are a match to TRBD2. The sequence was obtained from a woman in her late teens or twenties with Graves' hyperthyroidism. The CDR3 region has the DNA TGTGCCTGGGCTAGCGGCTCCTACAATGATCAGTTCTTC. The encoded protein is CAWASGSYNDQFF.